This T cell receptor beta chain was recovered during a study of somatic mutations in cytotoxic T cells in rheumatoid arthritis (dated by TCRdb to about 2017). For context, the study as a whole: Some V beta antibody-stained T-cell populations were flow-sorted on a FACSAria II or Sony SH800 at nearly 100% purity, and sorted V beta1+ cells also underwent TCRB sequencing. To characterize clonality, the study used TCRB deep sequencing while asking whether somatic mutations are carried by expanded CD8+ T-cell clones in newly diagnosed, untreated rheumatoid arthritis. A total of some 63 rheumatoid arthritis patients and 20 or so healthy controls underwent TCRB deep sequencing. Patient and control groups had essentially identical median ages.

Per the germline V gene, MNHEY is the CDR1 and SVGAGI is the CDR2. Reading from cysteine to phenylalanine, the CDR3 counts 15 amino acids. CDR3 DNA is the only sequence kept; it has 45 bases, read in frame from the first base. The germline V and J ends show losses of 9 bases and 7 bases respectively, and no gene match explains 13 bases of the junction. With a median age of approximately 56 years (range roughly 21-70) and approximately 50% female, the healthy controls consisted of approximately 22 blood donors whose buffy coats were used. CD4+ and CD8+ cells were isolated by positive magnetic bead selection on an AutoMACS, and purity was checked by flow cytometry. Peripheral blood mononuclear cells were isolated by Ficoll-Paque PLUS density gradient separation. Nucleospin Tissue or Tissue XS kits were used to extract DNA from CD4-enriched, CD8-enriched or PBMC samples, and a Qubit 2.0 fluorometer was used for quantification.

Sequencing of TCRB CDR3 was done on genomic DNA with the immunoSEQ assay. Regarding the original processing steps: The analyses included only productive TCRB rearrangements. Clonality was calculated as a Shannon entropy-based productive clonality index, and a clone was defined by a unique TCRB CDR3 sequence. To calculate repertoire overlap between two samples, the template counts of each clone were considered relative to each sample's total templates. V-gene usage from TCRB sequencing and V-gene usage measured by flow cytometry were correlated (Spearman r of approximately 0.59). The clones in this table, taken by TCRdb from immuneACCESS, are in-frame only. Not every clone is retained; where verified, under half of the shortfall comes from an unresolved V gene, and the cause of the rest is unknown. That table furnishes V, J and clone size, whereas the DNA furnished D and trimming. This sample has thousands of clones in its table, and roughly 80% of those were observed once. The ten largest make up under 45% of the sample.

Of note for this clone: The clone's antigen remains unknown. Base qualities were left out, and no much larger clone turns up one base away.

General findings and caveats noted by the study authors: The slight TRBV07 underrepresentation in patients was not adjusted for multiple comparisons. In patients, CD8+ clonality rose with age (Spearman r ~ 0.49), which was not the case in healthy controls. It was unknown which antigens the expanded CD8+ clones targeted, and their absence from virus-specific databases did not exclude viral specificity. Several identical CD8+ TCRB sequences were found in both blood and synovial fluid, and in about an eighth of the roughly 60 patients the largest CD8+ clone exceeded 20% of CD8+ cells. CD8+ T-cell clonality did not differ significantly between rheumatoid arthritis patients and age-matched healthy controls.

The sample was CD8+ T cells sorted from blood. The source is a woman in her sixties in good health. The chain is encoded by TRBV6-5 joined to TRBJ2-2, and 8 junction bases match TRBD2. The DNA sequence is as follows: TGTGCCAGTACGGCCAGCGGGGGCCTAGGCGGGGAGCTGTTTTTT. It translates as CASTASGGLGGELFF.